This paragraph covers one T cell receptor (beta chain) sequence. The antigen is undetermined. This record belongs to a study of cytomegalovirus exposure and HLA in healthy donors. Study-level background: An early data release held approximately 80 million unique TCRs from HLA-typed donors.

Study-wide results and limits: An assumption of roughly uniform sequencing depth across donors underlay the presence/absence analyses. In an earlier analysis, most TCR beta V segments were productive about 87% or about 30% of the time.

Though nominally healthy at sampling, donors likely had unrecorded immune exposures. Use of 60 Vbeta and 13 Jbeta primers characterized the PCR. Sequencing used immunoSEQ multiplex PCR; TCRdb keeps in-frame clones, though not all of them. This repertoire shows over 150,000 clones, about 76% found once; its top ten account for over 6%. The sequence was obtained from a man younger than 45 in good health and CMV-seropositive. Sequenced sample: PBMCs.

The CDR3 is CASSQPGTGQETQYF. CDR3 sequence (DNA): TGTGCCAGCAGCCAACCCGGGACTGGGCAAGAGACCCAGTACTTC. The chain is built from TRBV11-3 and TRBJ2-5; D is perhaps TRBD2 (6 bases). Germline assignment: CDR1 SGHNT and CDR2 YENEEA. The V end lost 5 bases, the J end lost 2 bases, and 15 bases lay between the germline ends. The CDR3 has 15 residues.